This is a list of T cell receptor beta chains from one sample in a study of T-cell reconstitution after alpha-beta-depleted transplantation in children. One entry per CDR3 protein results from TCRdb running MiXCR on the PCR reads. Of about 410,000 distinct CDR3 sequences in the sample, roughly 22% were seen once. The sequencing here drew on PBMCs from the stem cell graft donor, taken from the stem cell graft. Receptors were obtained from a human donor who donated a stem cell graft to a child with acute myeloid leukemia. CDR3s include the opening cysteine and the closing phenylalanine or tryptophan. The D gene is left open where the match is weak. The size field is filled for only some rows; it gives once, few, many or a size class.

clone size	V gene	D gene	J gene	CDR3 length	CDR3 protein	CDR3 DNA
many	TRBV10-3	.	TRBJ2-5	14	CAISESPGKETQYF	TGTGCCATCAGTGAGTCCCCAGGAAAAGAGACCCAGTACTTC
few	TRBV5-8	TRBD1	TRBJ1-2	14	CASSLRQGVGGYTF	TGTGCCAGCAGCTTGAGACAGGGCGTGGGCGGCTACACCTTC
.	TRBV6-5	.	TRBJ1-3	16	CASSYSSGVAGNTIYF	TGTGCCAGCAGTTACTCGAGTGGAGTCGCTGGAAACACCATATATTTT
many	TRBV4-2	TRBD2	TRBJ2-5	18	CASSQRWIAGGSQETQYF	TGTGCCAGCAGCCAACGGTGGATAGCGGGAGGGAGTCAAGAGACCCAGTACTTC
few	TRBV29-1	TRBD1	TRBJ1-4	13	CSVDRGRGEKLFF	TGCAGCGTTGACAGGGGGCGGGGTGAAAAACTGTTTTTT
.	TRBV9	.	TRBJ1-1	16	CASSAEPWSEGAEAFF	TGTGCCAGCAGCGCCGAGCCTTGGAGTGAGGGGGCTGAAGCTTTCTTT
.	TRBV5-1	TRBD1	TRBJ1-5	16	CASSLHRGRGNQPQHF	TGCGCCAGCAGCCTCCACAGGGGGCGAGGGAATCAGCCCCAGCATTTT
once	TRBV6-2/TRBV6-3	.	TRBJ2-2	15	CASSIYRSNTGELFF	TGTGCCAGCAGCATTTACCGCTCGAACACCGGGGAGCTGTTTTTT
.	TRBV12-5	.	TRBJ2-7	13	CASGSGHPGEQYF	TGTGCTAGTGGTTCGGGACACCCTGGCGAGCAGTACTTC
many	TRBV29-1	.	TRBJ1-2	17	CSVEDLQGRLANYGYTF	TGCAGCGTTGAAGATCTTCAGGGACGCTTGGCTAACTATGGCTACACCTTC
many	TRBV6-5	.	TRBJ1-2	14	CASNTGLHNYGYTF	TGTGCCAGCAATACAGGGCTCCATAACTATGGCTACACCTTC
many	TRBV20-1	.	TRBJ1-5	14	CSAREGPLNQPQHF	TGCAGTGCTAGAGAGGGACCCTTAAATCAGCCCCAGCATTTT
.	TRBV20-1	TRBD2	TRBJ2-7	15	CSARGSSGRAYEQYF	TGCAGTGCTAGAGGGTCTAGCGGGAGGGCCTACGAGCAGTACTTC
.	TRBV28	.	TRBJ2-3	14	CASNSRVSTYTQYF	TGTGCCAGCAATTCGCGAGTTAGCACCTATACGCAGTATTTT
.	TRBV28	.	TRBJ1-1	13	CASSPRQVREAFF	TGTGCCAGCAGTCCCCGGCAGGTTCGGGAAGCTTTCTTT
many	TRBV29-1	.	TRBJ2-3	13	CSVDPEGTDTQYF	TGCAGCGTTGACCCGGAGGGCACAGATACGCAGTATTTT
.	TRBV29-1	TRBD2	TRBJ2-7	13	CSVVAGGPYEQYF	TGCAGCGTAGTAGCGGGAGGGCCATACGAGCAGTACTTC
few	TRBV7-3	.	TRBJ1-2	13	CASSLDGTYGYTF	TGTGCCAGCAGCCTGGACGGGACCTATGGCTACACCTTC
few	TRBV5-1	.	TRBJ2-1	15	CASSPGLSTYNEQFF	TGCGCCAGCAGTCCGGGACTCTCGACCTACAATGAGCAGTTCTTC
many	TRBV5-1	.	TRBJ2-3	15	CASSSGITSTDTQYF	TGCGCCAGCAGCTCCGGGATTACCAGCACAGATACGCAGTATTTT
many	TRBV20-1	.	TRBJ1-5	12	CSASRGNQPQHF	TGCAGTGCTTCCAGGGGCAATCAGCCCCAGCATTTT
many	TRBV29-1	TRBD2	TRBJ2-1	15	CSVTLAAGRYNEQFF	TGCAGCGTAACTCTAGCGGCAGGGCGCTACAATGAGCAGTTCTTC
few	TRBV12-3/TRBV12-4	TRBD1	TRBJ1-4	14	CASGQGATNEKLFF	TGTGCCAGCGGTCAGGGGGCAACTAATGAAAAACTGTTTTTT